These 22 T cell receptor beta chains share one sample of origin, sequenced in a study of monozygotic twins with inflammatory bowel disease. TCRdb reanalyzed the 5' RACE reads, giving one entry per CDR3 protein sequence and no DNA. This sample carries approximately 150,000 distinct CDR3 sequences, with 7.4% going to the ten biggest clones. The sample was blood. All receptors derive from a human donor with ulcerative colitis or Crohn's disease, or a healthy co-twin of an affected twin (not recorded which).

The gene calls are TRBV29-1 and TRBJ2-1; TCRdb's D gene call, TRBD1, goes unchecked for lack of DNA. The CDR3 length is 13 residues. Germline CDR1 reads SQVTM; CDR2 reads ANQGSEA. The chain's CDR3 is CSISGTGGLEQFF.

The rearrangement links TRBV5-1 to TRBJ2-7; TCRdb designates TRBD2, a call that cannot be tested without DNA. The CDR3 loop spans 14 amino acids. Per the germline V gene, CDR1 is SGHRS and CDR2 is YFSETQ. CDR3 protein: CASSLGGTMNEQYF. The entire variable domain, with the rest obtained from reference TRBV5-1 and TRBJ2-7, is as follows: KAGVTQTPRYLIKTRGQQVTLSCSPISGHRSVSWYQQTPGQGLQFLFEYFSETQRNKGNFPGRFSGRQFSNSRSEMNVSTLELGDSALYLCASSLGGTMNEQYFGPGTRLTVT.

J is TRBJ2-1 and V is TRBV11-1; TCRdb lists TRBD2, though no DNA is available to test this call. Germline V gene data show CDR1 as SGHAT and CDR2 as FQDESV (reference sequence). The CDR3 has 18 residues. Here the CDR3 reads CASSREVASGGKFNEQFF. Full variable domain (rest looked up from reference TRBV11-1 and TRBJ2-1): EAEVAQSPRYKITEKSQAVAFWCDPISGHATLYWYRQILGQGPELLVQFQDESVVDDSQLPKDRFSAERLKGVDSTLKIQPAELGDSAMYLCASSREVASGGKFNEQFFGPGTRLTVL.

The V call is TRBV4-3, the J call TRBJ1-1. Germline CDR1 and CDR2: LGHNA and YSLEER. The CDR3 totals 14 residues. The CDR3: CASSQAVANTEAFF.

This chain connects TRBV6-5 to TRBJ1-6; without DNA, the TCRdb call of TRBD1 cannot be checked. CDR1 is MNHEY, CDR2 SVGAGI, per germline. This CDR3 has 15 residues. This chain's CDR3 is CASSSTGLYNSPLHF.

The CDR3 region is CASNPGAGYEKLFF. This chain joins TRBV11-2 and TRBJ1-4; TCRdb selects TRBD1, and the lack of DNA leaves this call unchecked. The CDR3 contains 14 residues. CDR1 SGHAT and CDR2 FQNNGV come from the germline V gene.

This chain joins TRBV11-2 and TRBJ2-5; TCRdb's D call of TRBD2 is untestable without DNA. The CDR3 is 16 amino acids. Germline values: CDR1 SGHAT, CDR2 FQNNGV. CDR3 sequence reads: CASSLISGRVKETQYF.

The V call is TRBV5-6, the J call TRBJ2-1; TCRdb picks TRBD1, but there is no DNA to check that call. The CDR3 spans 20 residues. Per the germline V gene, CDR1 is SGHDT and CDR2 is YYEEEE. CDR3 region: CASSSGNPFGTGGRGNEQFF.

This chain connects TRBV4-3 to TRBJ2-6; TCRdb's assignment of TRBD2 cannot be checked, as there is no DNA. Germline V gene lookup returns CDR1 LGHNA and CDR2 YSLEER. This CDR3 has 18 amino acids. The CDR3 region is CASSQDSGVSSGANVLTF.

The chain links TRBV29-1 to TRBJ1-2; TCRdb gives TRBD1 as the D gene, but with no DNA this cannot be confirmed. This CDR3 comprises 13 residues. Looked up from germline, CDR1 is SQVTM and CDR2 is ANQGSEA. The CDR3 loop reads CSVELDRAEGYTF.

The chain is built from TRBV20-1 and TRBJ1-6; TCRdb picks TRBD1, but there is no DNA to check that call. Germline assignment: CDR1 DFQATT and CDR2 SNEGSKA (reference sequence). This CDR3 has 16 amino acids. CDR3 sequence: CSARFRRTGDNSPLHF.

The J gene is TRBJ1-1, the V gene TRBV3-1; the TCRdb D gene call, TRBD1, has no DNA to confirm it. Germline V gene sequence: CDR1 LGHDT, CDR2 YNNKEL (reference sequence). There are 14 residues in the CDR3. The CDR3 here is CASSHRGGDTEAFF.

The rearrangement uses TRBV5-1 and TRBJ1-2; TCRdb names TRBD1, which stays unverified in the absence of DNA. Germline V CDR1 and CDR2: SGHRS, YFSETQ. The CDR3 is made up of 14 amino acids. The CDR3 spells CASSLPFGQGGYTF.

This chain links TRBV4-1 with TRBJ1-1. Germline V gene lookup returns CDR1 MGHRA and CDR2 YSYEKL. The CDR3 sequence is 13 residues long. CDR3 amino acids: CASSLSGSTEAFF.

J is TRBJ2-1 and V is TRBV20-1; the D call from TCRdb, TRBD2, cannot be confirmed without DNA. Germline V lookup: CDR1 DFQATT, CDR2 SNEGSKA (reference sequence). CDR3 size: 17 residues. This CDR3 reads CSARDPHGSGRYNEQFF.

This CDR3 reads CSARTGLEREQYF. V gene TRBV20-1 combines with J gene TRBJ2-7; the D call of TRBD2 rests on TCRdb alone, since no DNA is present to check it. The CDR3 is 13 residues long. CDR1 DFQATT and CDR2 SNEGSKA come from the germline V gene (reference sequence).

This chain joins TRBV14 and TRBJ1-2. This CDR3 comprises 12 residues. Looked up from germline, CDR1 is SGHDN and CDR2 is FVKESK. CDR3 protein: CASSQRMYGYTF.

The chain links TRBV5-5 to TRBJ2-1; no DNA is available, so the TRBD1 call from TCRdb remains unchecked. CDR1 and CDR2 (germline): SGHKS, YYEKEE (reference sequence). This CDR3 comprises 16 residues. CDR3 sequence: CASSPYGTGGYNEQFF.

The rearrangement uses TRBV10-3 and TRBJ1-5; the TCRdb D gene call, TRBD1, has no DNA to confirm it. The CDR3 length is 14 residues. CDR1 ENHRY and CDR2 SYGVKD come from the germline V gene. The CDR3 is CAISEGRGGQPQHF.

V is TRBV29-1 and J is TRBJ1-2; the TCRdb D gene call, TRBD1, has no DNA to confirm it. This CDR3 region has 12 residues. Germline V gene data show CDR1 as SQVTM and CDR2 as ANQGSEA. CDR3 protein: CSVEWGGGGYTF.

The rearrangement links TRBV5-1 to TRBJ2-6; no DNA is available, so the TRBD1 call from TCRdb remains unchecked. Per the germline V gene, CDR1 is SGHRS and CDR2 is YFSETQ. The CDR3 has 18 residues. This CDR3 is CASLDRDRGLSGANVLTF.

V usage is TRBV5-1 and J usage is TRBJ2-2; checking the TCRdb D call of TRBD1 is not possible without DNA. This CDR3 is built from 16 residues. CDR1 SGHRS and CDR2 YFSETQ come from the germline V gene. The CDR3 sequence is CASSVSGTVNTGELFF.